This entry concerns a single T cell receptor (beta chain). Its antigen is not identified. This specimen belongs to a study of post-analysis software for immune sequencing data. The authors incorporated unique molecular identifiers into the TCR beta cDNA libraries. Out of roughly 1 to 11 million T cells, 450,000 to 600,000 cDNA molecules were generated. Via MiXCR, TCRdb re-called the PCR reads, giving one row per CDR3 protein. The sample lists about 400,000 distinct CDR3 sequences, less than 40% occurring once. Germline trimming cut 4 bases from V and 7 bases from J; bases unmatched to any gene: 8. CDR3 length equals 15 residues. CDR1 is SGHTA and CDR2 is FQGNSA in the germline V gene. Study-wide results and limits: Compared with controls, patients showed significantly lower normalized Chao1 diversity. About five TRBV segments appeared more often in patients than in controls, and TRBV5-6, TRBV5-1 and TRBV20-1 were among these.

The chain links TRBV7-2 to TRBJ2-3; 10 bases map to TRBD1. The sequenced sample consisted of blood. This receptor was identified in a girl between 10 and 17 years old with multiple sclerosis. CDR3 protein: CASSSPGQGRNTQYF. CDR3 DNA: TGTGCCAGCAGCTCCCCGGGACAGGGGAGGAATACGCAGTATTTT.